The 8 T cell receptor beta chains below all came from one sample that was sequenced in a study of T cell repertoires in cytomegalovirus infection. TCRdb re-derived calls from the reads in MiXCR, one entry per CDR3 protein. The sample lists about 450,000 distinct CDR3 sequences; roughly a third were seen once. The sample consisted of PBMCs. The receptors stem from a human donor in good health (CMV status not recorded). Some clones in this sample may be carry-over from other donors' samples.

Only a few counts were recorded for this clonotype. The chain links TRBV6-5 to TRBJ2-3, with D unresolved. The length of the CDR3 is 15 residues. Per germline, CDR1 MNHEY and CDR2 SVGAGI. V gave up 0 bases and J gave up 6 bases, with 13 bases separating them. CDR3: CASSYSSLNADTQYF. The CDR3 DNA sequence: TGTGCCAGCAGTTACTCGTCTCTTAACGCGGATACGCAGTATTTT.

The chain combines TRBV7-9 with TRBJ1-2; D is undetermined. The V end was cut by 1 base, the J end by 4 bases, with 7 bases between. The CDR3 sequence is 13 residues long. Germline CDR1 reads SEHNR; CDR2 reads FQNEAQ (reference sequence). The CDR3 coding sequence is TGTGCCAGCAGCTTAGGAGGCCTCTATGGCTACACCTTC. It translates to CASSLGGLYGYTF. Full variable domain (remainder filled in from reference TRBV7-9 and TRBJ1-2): DTGVSQNPRHKITKRGQNVTFRCDPISEHNRLYWYRQTLGQGPEFLTYFQNEAQLEKSRLLSDRFSAERPKGSFSTLEIQRTEQGDSAMYLCASSLGGLYGYTFGSGTRLTVV.

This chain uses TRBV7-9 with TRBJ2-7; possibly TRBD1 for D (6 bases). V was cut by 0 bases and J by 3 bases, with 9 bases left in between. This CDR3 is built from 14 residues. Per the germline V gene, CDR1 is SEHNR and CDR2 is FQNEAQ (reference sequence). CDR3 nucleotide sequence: TGTGCCAGCAGCTTAGCTCCGGACAGCTACGAGCAGTACTTC. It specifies CASSLAPDSYEQYF.

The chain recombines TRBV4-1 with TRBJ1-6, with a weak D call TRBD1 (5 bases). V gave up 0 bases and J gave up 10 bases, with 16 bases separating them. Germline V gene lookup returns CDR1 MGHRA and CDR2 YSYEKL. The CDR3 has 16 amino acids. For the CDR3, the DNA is TGCGCCAGCAGCCAAGAGAGGGCAGGGCGGGGGTCACCCCTCCACTTT. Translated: CASSQERAGRGSPLHF.

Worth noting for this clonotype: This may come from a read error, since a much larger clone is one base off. The CDR3 spells CARSAPGGNTIYF. The CDR3 nucleotides read TGTGCCAGAAGCGCCCCGGGAGGAAACACCATATATTTT. This chain uses TRBV7-8 with TRBJ1-3; D gene uncertain. This CDR3 is 13 amino acids long. The germline CDR1 and CDR2 sequences are SGHVS and FQNEAQ. Trimming left V 9 bases short and J 4 bases short, with 13 bases between.

The CDR3 bases are TGTTTCAGCAGCTTAATCGGCCATGGCGGAAACACCATATATTTT. Its translation: CFSSLIGHGGNTIYF. The chain combines TRBV7-8 with TRBJ1-3; D not certain. Germline loops: CDR1 SGHVS, CDR2 FQNEAQ. This CDR3 is built from 15 residues.

CDR3 sequence reads: CARRTGGQKGSGNTIYF. In DNA, the CDR3 is TGTGCCAGAAGGACAGGGGGCCAGAAGGGATCTGGAAACACCATATATTTT. The chain joins TRBV6-8 to TRBJ1-3; 11 positions match TRBD1. Germline trimming cut 9 bases from V and 1 base from J; bases unmatched to any gene: 11. The CDR3 spans 17 residues. CDR1 is MNHGY and CDR2 is SAAAGT in the germline V gene.

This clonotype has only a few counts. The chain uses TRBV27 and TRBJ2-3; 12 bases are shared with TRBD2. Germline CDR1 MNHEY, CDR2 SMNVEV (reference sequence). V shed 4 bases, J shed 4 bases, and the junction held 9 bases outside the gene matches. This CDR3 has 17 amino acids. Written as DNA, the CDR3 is TGTGCCAGCAGTTCATCAGGACTAGCGGGGTTTTCAGATACGCAGTATTTT. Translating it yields CASSSSGLAGFSDTQYF.